The 28 T cell receptor beta chains below come from one sample, sequenced in a study of T-cell reconstitution after alpha-beta-depleted transplantation in children. TCRbeta library preparation incorporated unique molecular identifiers. In TCRdb, the PCR reads were re-called with MiXCR into one record per CDR3 protein. This sample yields 750,000 to 950,000 distinct CDR3 sequences, of which around 15% are seen a single time; just under 5% belongs to the top ten. This sample comprised PBMCs, mostly from graft donor cells, obtained 360 days after TCRalphabeta/CD19-depleted stem cell transplant. Receptor source: a male patient younger than 18 who had a stem cell transplant for acute lymphoblastic leukemia, so the T cells may come from the graft donor.

The chain combines TRBV3-1 with TRBJ1-4; D gene uncertain. Per germline, CDR1 LGHDT and CDR2 YNNKEL (reference sequence). V was clipped by 3 bases and J by 8 bases, with 10 bases between them. The CDR3 runs 13 residues. In DNA, the CDR3 is TGTGCCAGCAGCCACTTCGGGGTAGAAAAACTGTTTTTT. It codes for CASSHFGVEKLFF.

Only a few counts were recorded for this clonotype. The chain combines TRBV27 with TRBJ2-2, with TRBD2 matching 13 bases. The CDR3 spans 19 residues. With 2 bases clipped from V and 3 bases from J, the junction kept 9 bases outside the gene matches. CDR1 and CDR2 from the germline V gene are MNHEY and SMNVEV (reference sequence). Here the CDR3 DNA reads TGTGCCAGCAGTTTAGTACTAGCGGGAGGGCCTGGGGACACCGGGGAGCTGTTTTTT. It codes for CASSLVLAGGPGDTGELFF.

This chain joins TRBV7-2 and TRBJ2-2; D gene ambiguous. CDR3 length: 15 residues. V dropped 1 base and J dropped 7 bases, with 13 bases sitting between them. The germline gives CDR1 SGHTA, CDR2 FQGNSA. The CDR3 DNA sequence: TGTGCCAGCAGCTTAGGCCTCCCCAGGAACGGGGAGCTGTTTTTT. Protein: CASSLGLPRNGELFF.

This clonotype was seen a few times. This chain links TRBV4-1 with TRBJ2-5; D unresolved. Trimming stripped 0 bases from V and 5 bases from J, with 13 bases between. The V gene's germline CDR1 is MGHRA and CDR2 YSYEKL. The CDR3 extends over 15 amino acids. CDR3 residues: CASSQDGGRRETQYF. In DNA, the CDR3 is TGCGCCAGCAGCCAAGATGGCGGCAGGCGGGAGACCCAGTACTTC.

This clonotype was counted a few times. The genes are TRBV25-1 and TRBJ2-5; D is unresolved. The ends were cut back, 0 bases at V and 0 bases at J, with 5 bases in the middle. This CDR3 comprises 14 residues. Germline lookup yields CDR1 MGHDK and CDR2 SYGVNS. The CDR3 region has the DNA TGTGCCAGCAGTGAATACGCTTACCAAGAGACCCAGTACTTC. Translation: CASSEYAYQETQYF.

This clonotype was seen a few times. This chain uses TRBV6-2 or TRBV6-3 with TRBJ2-7; D tentatively reads TRBD1 or TRBD2 (5 bases each). Germline assignment: CDR1 MNHEY and CDR2 SVGEGT. The V gene lost 6 bases and the J gene lost 3 bases, with 12 bases spanning the gap. The CDR3 spans 13 residues. Here the CDR3 DNA reads TGTGCCAGCAGCCGACAGCGGAGCTACGAGCAGTACTTC. Protein: CASSRQRSYEQYF.

The rearrangement joins TRBV14 to TRBJ2-1, with TRBD2 matching over 10 bases. The CDR3 is 15 residues long. The germline CDR1 and CDR2 sequences are SGHDN and FVKESK. The V gene end was trimmed by 4 bases and the J gene end by 3 bases; junction bases not matched to a gene: 3. The CDR3: CASSPSGSIYNEQFF. The CDR3 nucleotides read TGTGCCAGCAGCCCTAGCGGGAGTATCTACAATGAGCAGTTCTTC.

This clonotype was seen a handful of times. The genes are TRBV20-1 and TRBJ2-3, with 9 bases fitting TRBD2. This CDR3 spans 15 amino acids. Germline V CDR1 and CDR2: DFQATT, SNEGSKA (reference sequence). V was pared by 6 bases and J by 0 bases, with 7 bases of the junction left unmatched. This CDR3 reads CSALGLAKSTDTQYF. The CDR3 DNA follows: TGCAGTGCCCTCGGACTAGCGAAAAGCACAGATACGCAGTATTTT.

This clonotype has at least ten counts. This chain joins TRBV7-8 and TRBJ2-5, with TRBD2 matching over 11 bases. Germline V gene lookup returns CDR1 SGHVS and CDR2 FQNEAQ. This CDR3 spans 17 amino acids. With 0 bases clipped from V and 6 bases from J, the junction kept 9 bases outside the gene matches. This CDR3 reads CASSLASTSGSGKTQYF. DNA for the CDR3: TGTGCCAGCAGCTTAGCGAGTACTAGCGGGAGTGGAAAGACCCAGTACTTC.

J is TRBJ2-7 and V is TRBV10-3, with unresolved D. The germline V gene has CDR1 ENHRY and CDR2 SYGVKD. The ends were cut back, 0 bases at V and 3 bases at J, with 12 bases in the middle. The CDR3 covers 15 residues. Here the CDR3 reads CAISESYTLVYEQYF. The CDR3 bases are TGTGCCATCAGTGAGTCGTACACCCTGGTCTACGAGCAGTACTTC.

This clonotype appeared a few times. The V and J genes are TRBV7-8 and TRBJ2-3; D possibly corresponds to TRBD2 (6 bases). Germline V CDR1 and CDR2: SGHVS, FQNEAQ. V gave up 5 bases and J gave up 0 bases, with 15 bases separating them. The CDR3 runs to 16 residues. The CDR3 region is CASSGSGLVSTDTQYF. The DNA of the CDR3 is TGTGCCAGCAGCGGCTCGGGACTCGTTAGCACAGATACGCAGTATTTT.

The chain uses TRBV3-1 and TRBJ2-2, with D hard to call. Germline V gene sequence: CDR1 LGHDT, CDR2 YNNKEL (reference sequence). Trimming left V 4 bases short and J 4 bases short, with 16 bases between. The CDR3 runs to 16 residues. CDR3 in amino acids: CASSPLGQSITGELFF. The CDR3 DNA is TGTGCCAGCAGCCCCCTCGGCCAATCTATCACCGGGGAGCTGTTTTTT.

This sequence joins TRBV5-5 and TRBJ1-5, with D unresolved. This CDR3 comprises 17 residues. V shed 1 base and J shed 6 bases, with 20 bases lying between them. The germline gives CDR1 SGHKS, CDR2 YYEKEE (reference sequence). CDR3 amino acids: CASSLTEGRKISQPQHF. DNA for the CDR3: TGTGCCAGCAGCTTGACGGAAGGCCGAAAGATATCTCAGCCCCAGCATTTT.

At least ten counts were recorded for this clonotype. The CDR3 nucleotides are TGTGCCCCCTATGGCTACACCTTC. This gives the protein CAPYGYTF. The chain combines TRBV2 with TRBJ1-2; D unclear. From germline, CDR1 is SNHLY and CDR2 FYNNEI. This CDR3 has 8 amino acids. V lost 11 bases and J 4 bases, leaving 2 bases between the germline ends. Full variable domain (outside the CDR3, taken from reference TRBV2 and TRBJ1-2): EPEVTQTPSHQVTQMGQEVILRCVPISNHLYFYWYRQILGQKVEFLVSFYNNEISEKSEIFDDQFSVERPDGSNFTLKIRSTKLEDSAMYFCAPYGYTFGSGTRLTVV.

V and J are TRBV7-6 and TRBJ1-1; D gene uncertain. V shed 5 bases and J shed 4 bases, with 11 bases lying between them. This CDR3 has 13 amino acids. CDR1 is SGHVS and CDR2 is FNYEAQ in the germline V gene. The chain's CDR3 is CASSPPSTTEAFF. CDR3 sequence (DNA): TGTGCCAGCAGCCCCCCCAGTACCACTGAAGCTTTCTTT.

This clonotype was seen many times. The gene calls are TRBV4-1 and TRBJ2-1; D is perhaps TRBD1 or TRBD2 (5 bases each). From germline, CDR1 is MGHRA and CDR2 YSYEKL. This CDR3 region has 15 residues. The V gene lost 3 bases and the J gene lost 6 bases, with 15 bases spanning the gap. CDR3 DNA sequence: TGCGCCAGCAGCCACCTCCTTACGGGGCCCAATGAGCAGTTCTTC. As protein: CASSHLLTGPNEQFF.

This clonotype was counted at least ten times. The chain has TRBV27 and TRBJ2-7; 9 positions match TRBD2. V shed 10 bases and J 3 bases; nucleotides not matched to a gene: 7. The CDR3 consists of 13 residues. In germline, CDR1 is MNHEY, CDR2 SMNVEV (reference sequence). Written as DNA, the CDR3 is TGTGCCACGAGGGCTAGCGGGATCTACGAGCAGTACTTC. Protein sequence: CATRASGIYEQYF.

This clonotype was observed a few times. This chain uses TRBV4-1 with TRBJ2-7; D unresolved. CDR1 and CDR2 from the germline V gene are MGHRA and YSYEKL. Trimming cost V 1 base and J 3 bases, with 7 bases left between them. This CDR3 has 13 amino acids. Here the CDR3 reads CASSQAKDYEQYF. The CDR3 DNA reads as TGCGCCAGCAGCCAAGCAAAGGACTACGAGCAGTACTTC.

The chain has TRBV5-1 and TRBJ2-3; D gene ambiguous. The germline V and J ends were trimmed by 4 bases and 0 bases, with 12 bases remaining between them. The CDR3 runs 15 residues. The germline gives CDR1 SGHRS, CDR2 YFSETQ. CDR3 DNA: TGCGCCAGCAGCCCGTGGAGCTTGAGCACAGATACGCAGTATTTT. Protein: CASSPWSLSTDTQYF.

Of note for this clonotype: This CDR3 is missing its conserved last phenylalanine or tryptophan, likely due to a read error. The rearrangement links TRBV20-1 to TRBJ2-1; the D gene is possibly TRBD2 (6 bases). The CDR3 sequence is 14 residues long. The germline V gene has CDR1 DFQATT and CDR2 SNEGSKA (reference sequence). The ends were cut back, 4 bases at V and 4 bases at J, with 14 bases in the middle. The CDR3: CSATPGGLYNEQFL. The DNA of the CDR3 is TGCAGTGCTACCCCTGGGGGACTGTACAATGAGCAGTTCTTA.

This clonotype turned up a few times. This chain connects TRBV7-2 to TRBJ1-3; no reliable D call. CDR3 length: 15 amino acids. The germline V gene encodes CDR1 SGHTA and CDR2 FQGNSA. Trimming removed 2 bases from V and 8 bases from J, with 16 bases in between. The CDR3 is CASSLYVGKEYTIYF. DNA for the CDR3: TGTGCCAGCAGCTTATACGTAGGGAAGGAATACACCATATATTTT. Full variable domain (outside the CDR3, taken from reference TRBV7-2 and TRBJ1-3): GAGVSQSPSNKVTEKGKDVELRCDPISGHTALYWYRQSLGQGLEFLIYFQGNSAPDKSGLPSDRFSAERTGGSVSTLTIQRTQQEDSAVYLCASSLYVGKEYTIYFGEGSWLTVV.

CDR3 loop: CASSHFRGTSYEQYF. The CDR3 DNA reads TGTGCCAGCTCACACTTTAGGGGGACCTCCTACGAGCAGTACTTC. The chain recombines TRBV18 with TRBJ2-7, with a weak D call TRBD1 (6 bases). The V gene's germline CDR1 is KGHSH and CDR2 LQKENI. CDR3 length: 15 amino acids. V was trimmed by 4 bases and J by 0 bases, leaving 13 bases between them.

The chain has TRBV3-1 and TRBJ2-1; TRBD2 matches at 7 bases. The V gene end was trimmed by 8 bases and the J gene end by 0 bases; junction bases not matched to a gene: 16. CDR1 is LGHDT, CDR2 YNNKEL, per germline (reference sequence). The CDR3 consists of 18 residues. The CDR3 nucleotides read TGTGCCAGCTCCCGGTTCGTAGCGGGCCCGAGCTCCTACAATGAGCAGTTCTTC. Amino acid sequence: CASSRFVAGPSSYNEQFF.

V gene TRBV4-1 combines with J gene TRBJ2-6, with D perhaps assigned TRBD1 or TRBD2 (5 bases each). Germline V lookup: CDR1 MGHRA, CDR2 YSYEKL. The CDR3 totals 19 residues. Trimming cost V 5 bases and J 0 bases, with 20 bases left between them. This CDR3 is CASSSVGAVPFSGANVLTF. CDR3 sequence (DNA): TGCGCCAGCAGCTCCGTCGGGGCAGTACCATTCTCTGGGGCCAACGTCCTGACTTTC.

The table lists this clonotype with a few counts. V usage is TRBV6-2 or TRBV6-3 and J usage is TRBJ2-7; D possibly uses TRBD1 or TRBD2 (5 bases each). The V gene lost 2 bases and the J gene lost 0 bases, with 8 bases spanning the gap. CDR3 size: 14 residues. CDR1 and CDR2 (germline): MNHEY, SVGEGT. This CDR3 is CASSYPGPSYEQYF. DNA of the CDR3: TGTGCCAGCAGTTACCCGGGACCCTCCTACGAGCAGTACTTC.

This chain links TRBV24-1 with TRBJ2-3; no definite D call. The germline V gene has CDR1 KGHDR and CDR2 SFDVKD. This CDR3 is built from 12 residues. Trimming removed 4 bases from V and 8 bases from J, with 9 bases in between. The DNA for the CDR3 is TGTGCCACCAGTGACTACCAGGCTACGCAGTATTTT. Its translation: CATSDYQATQYF.

The chain has TRBV6-2 or TRBV6-3 and TRBJ2-6; 14 bases line up with TRBD2. This CDR3 spans 21 amino acids. The junction had 13 bases not matched to a gene; V was cut back by 2 bases and J by 4 bases. CDR1 and CDR2 from the germline V gene are MNHEY and SVGEGT. The CDR3 bases are TGTGCCAGCAGTTACGGGGGACTAGCGGGAGTCCACCCCCCCGGGGCCAACGTCCTGACTTTC. Amino acids: CASSYGGLAGVHPPGANVLTF.

The rearrangement joins TRBV4-1 to TRBJ2-3; the match to TRBD1 covers 7 bases. Germline V CDR1 and CDR2: MGHRA, YSYEKL. Losses at the gene ends were 2 bases for V and 0 bases for J; bases not matched to a gene: 5. This CDR3 contains 16 residues. DNA of the CDR3: TGCGCCAGCAGCCAAATGAGGGGGCCTAGCACAGATACGCAGTATTTT. It specifies CASSQMRGPSTDTQYF.